The TCR beta chain under discussion was sequenced for a study of blood T cell repertoires in COVID-19. This clone appeared once. Method: immunoSEQ multiplex PCR; TCRdb's copy keeps in-frame clones and lacks some. This table holds 150,000 to 200,000 clones, 86% found once. Between the trimmed V and J ends, which lost 2 bases and 2 bases, there was a span of 9 bases. CDR1 and CDR2 (germline): MNHEY, SVGAGI. This CDR3 has 15 amino acids. The chain has TRBV6-5 and TRBJ2-2; D may be TRBD2 (5 bases). What was sequenced was peripheral blood. The sequence was obtained from a man between 65 and 85 years old with acute or convalescent COVID-19. The CDR3 sequence is CASSYLSGNTGELFF. For the CDR3, the DNA is TGTGCCAGCAGTTACCTGAGCGGCAACACCGGGGAGCTGTTTTTT.